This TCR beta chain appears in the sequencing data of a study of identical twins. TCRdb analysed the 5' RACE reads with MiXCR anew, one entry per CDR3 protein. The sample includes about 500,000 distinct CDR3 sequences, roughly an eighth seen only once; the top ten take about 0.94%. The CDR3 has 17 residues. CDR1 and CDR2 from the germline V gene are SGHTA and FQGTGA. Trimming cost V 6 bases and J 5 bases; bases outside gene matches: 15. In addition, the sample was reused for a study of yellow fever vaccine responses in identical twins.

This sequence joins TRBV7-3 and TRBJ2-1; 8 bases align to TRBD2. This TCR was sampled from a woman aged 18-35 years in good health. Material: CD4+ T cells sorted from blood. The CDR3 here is CASSRDSSGGGNNEQFF. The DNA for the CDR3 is TGTGCCAGCAGTCGCGACTCCAGCGGGGGAGGAAACAATGAGCAGTTCTTC.